This T cell receptor beta chain was captured in a study of response to subunit inactivated influenza vaccine. Using its own MiXCR run on the RT-PCR reads, TCRdb lists one record per CDR3 protein. The table has 150,000 to 200,000 distinct CDR3 sequences, more than 10% seen once. This clonotype was seen a handful of times. This sample was also put to use in a study of T cells expressing NK-cell markers. Per that paper: TCR beta libraries carry UMIs added by 5'RACE template switching. From sorted CD3+CD56+NKG2C+, CD3+CD56+NKG2C- and CD3+CD56-NKG2C+ T cells came the TCR beta repertoires. Seven donors tested HCMV-seropositive and one tested seronegative among the eight sequenced.

Source: CD8+ T cells sorted from PBMCs, taken 11 to 12 days after vaccination. This clonotype was sampled from a man aged 50-59 years who received an inactivated influenza vaccine.

The CDR3 is CASSVGGGNYEQYF. The CDR3 DNA reads as TGTGCCAGCAGCGTAGGGGGCGGAAACTACGAGCAGTACTTC. V gene TRBV9 combines with J gene TRBJ2-7, with D perhaps TRBD1 (5 bases). The CDR3 runs 14 residues. The ends were cut back, 0 bases at V and 3 bases at J, with 10 bases in the middle. CDR1 is SGDLS, CDR2 YYNGEE, per germline.